Following are 16 T cell receptor beta chains from one sample sequenced in a study of naive and memory T cell subsets. Ligated cDNA underwent four rounds of PCR with nested alpha and beta constant region primers and SP2. TCRdb reanalysed the 5' RACE reads using MiXCR and keeps one entry per CDR3 protein. Counted here are more than 60,000 distinct CDR3 sequences, roughly 8.1% occurring once; the ten biggest clones make up less than 20%. The library had UMIs added by 3' ligation of an oligonucleotide to TCR cDNA. The source of these receptors is a female donor in good health.

This clonotype has just a few counts. The chain recombines TRBV6-2 or TRBV6-3 with TRBJ2-3; 10 nucleotides match TRBD1. CDR3 length equals 16 residues. J gave up 3 bases and V 5 bases, and 8 bases lay outside the gene matches. CDR1 is MNHEY, CDR2 SVGEGT, per germline. The CDR3 bases are TGTGCCAGCAGTAGGGACCCGGGACAGGGGACAGATACGCAGTATTTT. Amino acids: CASSRDPGQGTDTQYF.

This clonotype was picked up a small number of times. The V gene is TRBV7-3, the J gene TRBJ1-5; 7 bases align to TRBD1. Germline lookup yields CDR1 SGHTA and CDR2 FQGTGA. The CDR3 runs 20 residues. Germline trimming cut 5 bases from V and 1 base from J; bases unmatched to any gene: 20. The chain's CDR3 is CASSPSGQDSASGSNQPQHF. The CDR3 region has the DNA TGTGCCAGCAGCCCTAGCGGACAGGACTCGGCGAGCGGGAGCAATCAGCCCCAGCATTTT. Looking up the rest from reference TRBV7-3 and TRBJ1-5 gives the full variable domain: GAGVSQTPSNKVTEKGKYVELRCDPISGHTALYWYRQSLGQGPEFLIYFQGTGAADDSGLPNDRFFAVRPEGSVSTLKIQRTERGDSAVYLCASSPSGQDSASGSNQPQHFGDGTRLSIL.

The V call is TRBV27, the J call TRBJ2-7; TRBD1 might be the D (6 bases). Germline V gene lookup returns CDR1 MNHEY and CDR2 SMNVEV (reference sequence). The ends were cut back, 4 bases at V and 8 bases at J, with 9 bases in the middle. The CDR3 is 11 residues long. As DNA, the CDR3 is TGTGCCAGCAGTTGGGGGCGCAAGCAGTACTTC. Translating it yields CASSWGRKQYF.

The chain recombines TRBV6-1 with TRBJ2-7; D gene ambiguous. Trimming removed 1 base from V and 6 bases from J, with 13 bases in between. CDR3 length equals 14 residues. Germline V lookup: CDR1 MNHNS, CDR2 SASEGT. The CDR3 sequence is CASSEGIEDREQYF. The DNA for the CDR3 is TGTGCCAGCAGTGAAGGGATCGAGGACCGCGAGCAGTACTTC.

The gene calls are TRBV12-3 or TRBV12-4 and TRBJ2-3; D is possibly TRBD1 (6 bases). This CDR3 region has 16 residues. V lost 5 bases to trimming and J lost 1 base, with 16 bases between them. The CDR3 reads CASSPNPGHRTDTQYF. The CDR3 DNA reads as TGTGCCAGCAGTCCAAACCCGGGACACCGCACAGATACGCAGTATTTT.

This clonotype came up many times. The gene calls are TRBV6-5 and TRBJ1-1; D remains ambiguous. Trimming took 6 bases from V and 0 from J, leaving 11 bases between them. CDR1 and CDR2 (germline): MNHEY, SVGAGI. The CDR3 contains 14 residues. CDR3 loop: CASSLRGMNTEAFF. Written as DNA, the CDR3 is TGTGCCAGCAGCCTCCGTGGGATGAACACTGAAGCTTTCTTT.

The chain has TRBV12-5 and TRBJ1-2; D gene unclear. There are 12 residues in the CDR3. The germline V and J ends were trimmed by 4 bases and 2 bases, with 5 bases remaining between them. The germline V gene encodes CDR1 LGHNT and CDR2 FRNRAP. CDR3 in amino acids: CASGSPNYGYTF. The CDR3 DNA follows: TGTGCTAGTGGTTCCCCGAACTATGGCTACACCTTC. The entire variable domain, with the rest obtained from reference TRBV12-5 and TRBJ1-2, is as follows: DARVTQTPRHKVTEMGQEVTMRCQPILGHNTVFWYRQTMMQGLELLAYFRNRAPLDDSGMPKDRFSAEMPDATLATLKIQPSEPRDSAVYFCASGSPNYGYTFGSGTRLTVV.

The V and J genes are TRBV20-1 and TRBJ1-2; D possibly corresponds to TRBD1 (5 bases). Germline V gene sequence: CDR1 DFQATT, CDR2 SNEGSKA (reference sequence). The CDR3 covers 14 residues. V was trimmed by 6 bases and J by 4 bases, leaving 18 bases between them. CDR3 DNA: TGCAGTGCCCAAACGGGGGAAGGAGGCTATGGCTACACCTTC. The encoded protein is CSAQTGEGGYGYTF.

In this sample, this clonotype turned up many times. This chain connects TRBV6-5 to TRBJ1-1; D remains unclear. Trimming shortened V by 8 bases and J by 2 bases, and 9 bases separated the two germline ends. Germline CDR1 reads MNHEY; CDR2 reads SVGAGI. This CDR3 has 12 residues. The CDR3: CASGATNTEAFF. DNA of the CDR3: TGTGCCAGCGGAGCAACTAACACTGAAGCTTTCTTT.

The chain combines TRBV3-1 with TRBJ2-3; the D gene is possibly TRBD1 (5 bases). Germline CDR1 LGHDT, CDR2 YNNKEL (reference sequence). Trimming stripped 3 bases from V and 2 bases from J, with 12 bases between. This CDR3 has 15 amino acids. CDR3 DNA: TGTGCCAGCAGCCACCCCAGACAGCTCACAGATACGCAGTATTTT. Translating it yields CASSHPRQLTDTQYF.

The V and J genes are TRBV6-5 and TRBJ2-5; TRBD1 matches at 11 bases. The CDR3 is 19 amino acids. V shed 0 bases, J shed 1 base, and the junction held 10 bases outside the gene matches. Germline-derived CDR1 and CDR2 are MNHEY and SVGAGI. CDR3 nucleotide sequence: TGTGCCAGCAGTTACTCCTCGGAGAGAGGACAGGGGGCCCAAGAGACCCAGTACTTC. The encoded protein is CASSYSSERGQGAQETQYF.

The chain uses TRBV18 and TRBJ2-7, with 11 bases matching TRBD2. Germline CDR1 and CDR2: KGHSH and LQKENI. The CDR3 totals 13 residues. The ends lost 6 bases at V and 9 bases at J; junction bases unmatched: 7. Here the CDR3 reads CASSTSGRTVQYF. CDR3 nucleotides: TGTGCCAGCTCCACTAGCGGGAGAACCGTGCAGTACTTC.

By share, this clonotype counts as medium-sized. This chain connects TRBV27 to TRBJ2-7; 11 positions match TRBD2. Germline CDR1 reads MNHEY; CDR2 reads SMNVEV (reference sequence). J gave up 5 bases and V 6 bases, and 6 bases lay outside the gene matches. The CDR3 has 14 amino acids. This CDR3 is CASRLAGGQNEQYF. The CDR3 DNA is TGTGCCAGCAGGTTAGCGGGAGGGCAGAACGAGCAGTACTTC.

This chain links TRBV14 with TRBJ1-5; D not certain. Deletions cut 10 bases from V and 6 bases from J, with 13 bases between. CDR1 and CDR2 (germline): SGHDN, FVKESK. CDR3 length: 12 residues. Written as DNA, the CDR3 is TGTGCCACACTCTGGGCTGGTCAGCCCCAGCATTTT. Amino acid sequence: CATLWAGQPQHF.

This clonotype has a handful of counts. The CDR3 sequence: CASSSGLRATNEKLFF. CDR3 DNA sequence: TGTGCCAGCAGTTCCGGGTTAAGGGCAACTAATGAAAAACTGTTTTTT. The chain couples TRBV6-2 or TRBV6-3 to TRBJ1-4; D remains ambiguous. This CDR3 is 16 amino acids long. Germline V lookup: CDR1 MNHEY, CDR2 SVGEGT. V was pared by 4 bases and J by 0 bases, with 12 bases between.

This clonotype was observed many times. V and J are TRBV5-6 and TRBJ1-2, with a possible D match to TRBD1 (5 bases). Germline-derived CDR1 and CDR2 are SGHDT and YYEEEE. This CDR3 is 15 amino acids long. Trimming removed 0 bases from V and 3 bases from J, with 12 bases in between. The CDR3: CASSLDRTLDYGYTF. CDR3 coding DNA: TGTGCCAGCAGCTTGGACAGGACCCTGGACTATGGCTACACCTTC.